These 11 T cell receptor beta chains were sequenced from one sample in a study of neoadjuvant anti-PD-1 for oral cavity cancer. TCRdb's copy holds only in-frame clones and misses some; the assay was immunoSEQ multiplex PCR. The table records over 65,000 clones, around 85% of them present only once. Time point here: after neoadjuvant nivolumab, at surgical resection. This material consisted of PBMCs, taken after nivolumab (anti-PD-1) treatment. The receptors come from a person aged 35 to 85 with oral cavity squamous cell carcinoma.

The gene calls are TRBV6-5 and TRBJ2-5; D might be TRBD2 (5 bases). There are 13 residues in the CDR3. The germline V and J ends were trimmed by 7 bases and 3 bases, with 12 bases remaining between them. From germline, CDR1 is MNHEY and CDR2 SVGAGI. The CDR3 protein is CASTDGEKETQYF. The CDR3 DNA reads TGTGCCAGCACCGACGGGGAAAAAGAGACCCAGTACTTC.

The CDR3 coding sequence is TGTGCCAGCAGCACGACTAGCTCCTACGAGCAGTACTTC. Residues: CASSTTSSYEQYF. This chain uses TRBV11-2 with TRBJ2-7; D might be TRBD2 (6 bases). Germline V CDR1 and CDR2: SGHAT, FQNNGV. The CDR3 extends over 13 amino acids. Trimming took off 5 bases at V and 0 bases at J, with 8 bases between the two ends.

The rearrangement joins TRBV7-9 to TRBJ1-6; D is possibly TRBD1 (5 bases). Looked up from germline, CDR1 is SEHNR and CDR2 is FQNEAQ (reference sequence). The CDR3 totals 16 residues. V was shortened by 2 bases and J by 5 bases, with 13 bases between the two germline ends. This chain's CDR3 is CASSLLSGRDNSPLHF. The CDR3 coding sequence is TGTGCCAGCAGCTTACTATCGGGACGCGATAATTCACCCCTCCACTTT.

The rearrangement joins TRBV5-4 to TRBJ2-3; TRBD2 matches at 8 bases. CDR1 SGHNT and CDR2 YYREEE come from the germline V gene (reference sequence). CDR3 size: 14 residues. With V trimmed by 1 base and J by 5 bases, 3 bases remained unmatched. The CDR3 region has the DNA TGTGCCAGCAGCTTGCAACTAGCGGAAGATACGCAGTATTTT. Its translation: CASSLQLAEDTQYF. The variable domain in full, completed from reference TRBV5-4 and TRBJ2-3, reads ETGVTQSPTHLIKTRGQQVTLRCSSQSGHNTVSWYQQALGQGPQFIFQYYREEENGRGNFPPRFSGLQFPNYSSELNVNALELDDSALYLCASSLQLAEDTQYFGPGTRLTVL.

This clone was counted only a few times. The rearrangement uses TRBV11-1 and TRBJ1-1; possible D gene TRBD1, 5 bases. The V end was cut by 6 bases, the J end by 1 base, with 12 bases between. CDR3 length equals 14 residues. Germline V CDR1 and CDR2: SGHAT, FQDESV (reference sequence). DNA of the CDR3: TGTGCCAGCAGGCAGACAGTGCAGAACACTGAAGCTTTCTTT. Protein: CASRQTVQNTEAFF.

The rearrangement joins TRBV7-9 to TRBJ2-1; 10 bases line up with TRBD2. The junction had 13 bases not matched to a gene; V was cut back by 5 bases and J by 6 bases. The CDR3 has 17 amino acids. Germline lookup yields CDR1 SEHNR and CDR2 FQNEAQ (reference sequence). CDR3 coding DNA: TGTGCCAGCAGCCCAAAGCCCAGCGGGGGGGTCGGCAATGAGCAGTTCTTC. It encodes CASSPKPSGGVGNEQFF.

V usage is TRBV9 and J usage is TRBJ2-1; 9 nucleotides align to TRBD2. Trimming removed 3 bases from V and 6 bases from J; junction bases left unmatched: 7. Germline-derived CDR1 and CDR2 are SGDLS and YYNGEE. The CDR3 is made up of 15 amino acids. CDR3 sequence: CASSASGTTGNEQFF. CDR3 sequence (DNA): TGTGCCAGCAGCGCTAGCGGGACTACCGGCAATGAGCAGTTCTTC.

This clone was recorded only once. The chain couples TRBV9 to TRBJ2-1; possible D gene TRBD2, 6 bases. V lost 0 bases, J lost 9 bases, and 19 bases lay in between. CDR1 SGDLS and CDR2 YYNGEE come from the germline V gene. The CDR3 contains 16 residues. The CDR3 DNA is TGTGCCAGCAGCGTAGGGAGGGCTACCCGTTCGACTGAGCAGTTCTTC. Translation gives CASSVGRATRSTEQFF.

This sequence joins TRBV10-3 and TRBJ2-3; no firm D call. The V gene lost 1 base and the J gene lost 5 bases, with 4 bases spanning the gap. Germline loops: CDR1 ENHRY, CDR2 SYGVKD. This CDR3 comprises 12 residues. The CDR3 spells CAISEFVDTQYF. DNA for the CDR3: TGTGCCATCAGTGAGTTCGTAGATACGCAGTATTTT.

The rearrangement joins TRBV29-1 to TRBJ2-3; the D gene is possibly TRBD2 (6 bases). The V gene's germline CDR1 is SQVTM and CDR2 ANQGSEA. This CDR3 is 14 amino acids long. The V gene lost 0 bases and the J gene lost 3 bases, with 10 bases spanning the gap. CDR3 nucleotide sequence: TGCAGCGTTGAAGAAGGAGGGTGGACAGATACGCAGTATTTT. This encodes CSVEEGGWTDTQYF.

The chain carries TRBV11-3 and TRBJ1-1, with D maybe TRBD1 (5 bases). Trimming shortened V by 3 bases and J by 4 bases, and 9 bases separated the two germline ends. Germline lookup yields CDR1 SGHNT and CDR2 YENEEA. The CDR3 runs to 13 residues. CDR3 protein: CASSLAGGTEAFF. The CDR3 DNA sequence: TGTGCCAGCAGCTTGGCGGGGGGCACTGAAGCTTTCTTT.